This T cell receptor (beta chain) stems from a study of T cells in localized non-small cell lung cancer. The study, taken as a whole, reports: Tumor showed lower T cell clonality than uninvolved adjacent lung, where it was highest. Within adjacent lung there appeared a median around 57 of the top 100 tumor clones.

A remark on this clone: Its antigen is unknown.

Produced via immunoSEQ multiplex PCR; TCRdb's table is partial and in-frame only. The sample contains around 91,000 clones, roughly 90% of which appear only once. The germline gives CDR1 MNHEY, CDR2 SMNVEV (reference sequence). The CDR3 sequence is 15 residues long. V shed 5 bases, J shed 6 bases, and the junction held 10 bases outside the gene matches. Here the sequenced sample was peripheral blood, taken before any cancer treatment. The sequence derives from a man aged 35 to 69 with stage I squamous cell lung carcinoma. V usage is TRBV27 and J usage is TRBJ2-1; 7 positions agree with TRBD1. The CDR3 is CASSRPISGGNEQFF. The CDR3 DNA is TGTGCCAGCAGTCGCCCTATATCAGGGGGCAATGAGCAGTTCTTC.